This entry features one T cell receptor beta chain sequence. As yet, its antigen is unknown. Only cases whose brain tissue showed the highest T cell transcript signatures were sequenced. Patients received at least one anti-epileptic drug before surgery. The sample belongs to a study of brain T cells in children with intractable seizures. Overall study findings and caveats: Pre- and post-surgery blood differed in depth, so pre-surgery absences may be undersampling.

V dropped 4 bases and J dropped 2; count of bases not matched to a gene: 5. Looked up from germline, CDR1 is SGDLS and CDR2 is YYNGEE. CDR3 length: 15 amino acids. Data came from immunoSEQ multiplex PCR; TCRdb stores just in-frame clones and leaves some out. This sample has 62,000 or so clones; 95% to 96% occur once, and the top ten carry more than 0.3%. This TCR was sampled from a boy younger than two with focal cortical dysplasia and intractable seizures. Sequencing used peripheral blood, obtained at surgery. The rearrangement joins TRBV9 to TRBJ2-2, with 7 bases identical to TRBD2. CDR3 sequence: CASSRGGSNTGELFF. Written as DNA, the CDR3 is TGTGCCAGCAGCAGGGGCGGGAGTAACACCGGGGAGCTGTTTTTT.